A selection of T cell receptor beta chains follows, all from one sample in a study of a mutant IDH1 vaccine in newly diagnosed glioma. Measured with immunoSEQ multiplex PCR; TCRdb has only the in-frame clones, and not every one. Here the sample spans about 88,000 clones, roughly 82% being singletons. The sample in question was PBMCs, obtained from a glioma patient treated with radiotherapy, temozolomide or both. These receptors originate from a man between 35 and 55 years old with glioma. Some clones in this sample may be carry-over from other donors' samples. The CDR3 runs from the conserved cysteine through the conserved F or W. The order of the fields is clone size, J gene, V gene, D gene, CDR3 DNA, CDR3 protein. D genes are given only for firm matches. Clone size appears in some rows only: once, few, many, or a class for an expanded clone.

>.|TRBJ2-5|TRBV29-1|TRBD1
TGCAGCGTTGAGTGGTGGCAGGGGGCTGAAGAGACCCAGTACTTC
CSVEWWQGAEETQYF
>.|TRBJ2-1|TRBV6-5|.
TGTGCCAGCAGTCCCGAGACCGGGGCGCGGTTCTTC
CASSPETGARFF
>.|TRBJ2-7|TRBV7-9|TRBD1
TGTGCCAGCAGCTTGGACAGGGACGGCTACGAGCAGTACTTC
CASSLDRDGYEQYF
>.|TRBJ2-2|TRBV9|.
TGTGCCAGCAGCGTAGGAGGTTATGACGGGGCGTCCGGGGAGCTGTTTTTT
CASSVGGYDGASGELFF
>once|TRBJ2-3|TRBV19|.
TGTGCCAGTAGTCTCCGACTAGCAGATACGCAGTATTTT
CASSLRLADTQYF
>.|TRBJ2-7|TRBV27|.
TGTGCCAGCAGTCGACTAGGAGGGAACTACGAGCAGTACTTC
CASSRLGGNYEQYF
>.|TRBJ1-4|TRBV7-9|.
TGTGCCAGCAGCCGACCCCAGGCTAATGAAAAACTGTTTTTT
CASSRPQANEKLFF
>.|TRBJ1-4|TRBV6-5|.
TGTGCCAGCAGTTACTCGAAAGGGGAGGCTAATGAAAAACTGTTTTTT
CASSYSKGEANEKLFF
>few|TRBJ1-1|TRBV6-5|TRBD1
TGTGCCAGCAGTTACACAGCCGGGACAGGGGGCGATGAAGCTTTCTTT
CASSYTAGTGGDEAFF
>.|TRBJ2-1|TRBV25-1|.
TGTGCCAGCAGTGAACCCAGAATCGACAATGAGCAGTTCTTC
CASSEPRIDNEQFF
>.|TRBJ2-2|TRBV30|.
TGTGCCTGGAGTTATGCAGGGTCAGCCGGGGAGCTGTTTTTT
CAWSYAGSAGELFF
>.|TRBJ1-1|TRBV29-1|.
TGCAGCGTTGTCCTGGGGGGTCTTGTCACTGAAGCTTTCTTT
CSVVLGGLVTEAFF
>.|TRBJ2-1|TRBV5-4|TRBD2
TGTGCCAGCAGCCAAACGACTAGCGGGGTTGGGGAGCAGTTCTTC
CASSQTTSGVGEQFF
>once|TRBJ1-6|TRBV2|.
TGTGCCAGCATGGGGGGAGTTAGGGATTCACCCCTCCACTTT
CASMGGVRDSPLHF
>.|TRBJ1-3|TRBV12-5|TRBD1
TGTGCTAGTGGTTTCCAGGGGGCTGTAAACACCATATATTTT
CASGFQGAVNTIYF
>.|TRBJ1-1|TRBV2|.
TGTGCCAGCATACGAACGATCGGCGGACAGTTAAACACTGAAGCTTTCTTT
CASIRTIGGQLNTEAFF
>.|TRBJ2-2|TRBV13|TRBD2
TGTGCCAGCAGCTTTAGCGGGTCCAGCCTCACCGGGGAGCTGTTTTTT
CASSFSGSSLTGELFF
>.|TRBJ1-1|TRBV20-1|.
TGCAGACTGACAGTCAACACTGAAGCTTTCTTT
CRLTVNTEAFF
>.|TRBJ2-6|TRBV27|TRBD1
TGTGCCAGCCAAGAACAGGGGACTGGGGCCAACGTCCTGACTTTC
CASQEQGTGANVLTF
>.|TRBJ2-3|TRBV19|.
TGTGCCAGTATCGCGGGGGCCGCCGGTACAGATACGCAGTATTTT
CASIAGAAGTDTQYF
>.|TRBJ1-1|TRBV7-8|TRBD1
TGTGCCAGCAGCATCACATCGGGACAGGGTTTGAGCACTGAAGCTTTCTTT
CASSITSGQGLSTEAFF
>.|TRBJ1-6|TRBV6-5|TRBD1
TGTGCCAGCAGTTACTCTCGGACAGGGGATTCACCCCTCCACTTT
CASSYSRTGDSPLHF
>few|TRBJ1-3|TRBV21-1|.
TGTGCCAGCAGCAAAGATGCAGCCACTATCTCTGGAAACACCATATATTTT
CASSKDAATISGNTIYF
>few|TRBJ2-2|TRBV6-5|.
TGTGCCAGCAGTTACTCGGGGGGCACCGGGGAGCTGTTTTTT
CASSYSGGTGELFF
>.|TRBJ2-5|TRBV5-6|TRBD2
TGTGCCAGCAGCTTATCAGCGGGGGTCCAAGAGACCCAGTACTTC
CASSLSAGVQETQYF
>.|TRBJ1-1|TRBV4-1|.
TGCGCCAGCAGCCAAGTTACATCGAACACTGAAGCTTTCTTT
CASSQVTSNTEAFF
>.|TRBJ2-5|TRBV5-4|.
TGTGCCAGCAGCTTGGTTGCGGATCAAGAGACCCAGTACTTC
CASSLVADQETQYF